The 17 T cell receptor beta chains below all came from one sample that was sequenced in a study of T cells expressing NK-cell markers. TCRdb re-called the 5' RACE reads; one entry per CDR3 protein, DNA not given. The ten most abundant clones cover over 8.5% of a sample with 300,000 to 500,000 distinct CDR3 sequences. The sequenced sample was blood T cells: a sorted CD56 or NKG2C T cell subset, CD4+ or CD8+ T cells, or bulk PBMC T cells (not recorded which). The source is a woman aged 45-59 years in good health.

This chain's CDR3 is CASSYPTGGRGRYNEQFF. This chain links TRBV6-2 or TRBV6-3 with TRBJ2-1; TCRdb's D gene call, TRBD1, goes unchecked for lack of DNA. The germline V gene encodes CDR1 MNHEY and CDR2 SVGEGT. The CDR3 length is 18 residues.

V gene TRBV4-1 combines with J gene TRBJ2-6; TCRdb calls TRBD2, which cannot be checked without DNA. Per the germline V gene, CDR1 is MGHRA and CDR2 is YSYEKL. The CDR3 runs 18 residues. The CDR3 sequence is CASSQVGQHRAGANVLTF.

The chain links TRBV4-2 to TRBJ2-1; TCRdb selects TRBD2, and the lack of DNA leaves this call unchecked. The CDR3 extends over 16 amino acids. Germline V lookup: CDR1 LGHNA, CDR2 YNFKEQ. The CDR3 is CASSQGAGTSSNEQFF.

The chain uses TRBV3-1 and TRBJ1-3. Germline CDR1 and CDR2: LGHDT and YNNKEL (reference sequence). The CDR3 totals 15 residues. CDR3 sequence reads: CASSQDSIAGNTIYF.

The rearrangement uses TRBV6-5 and TRBJ1-2. The V gene's germline CDR1 is MNHEY and CDR2 SVGAGI. The CDR3 sequence is 13 residues long. CDR3 region: CASTTGAQNGYTF.

This chain links TRBV25-1 with TRBJ1-1; TCRdb lists TRBD1, though no DNA is available to test this call. The CDR3 consists of 15 residues. Germline values: CDR1 MGHDK, CDR2 SYGVNS. The CDR3 protein is CASSESLGRGTEAFF.

The V call is TRBV14, the J call TRBJ2-7. Germline values: CDR1 SGHDN, CDR2 FVKESK. The CDR3 extends over 15 amino acids. The chain's CDR3 is CASSQDLYRGYEQYF. The complete variable domain, with remaining parts taken from reference TRBV14 and TRBJ2-7, reads EAGVTQFPSHSVIEKGQTVTLRCDPISGHDNLYWYRRVMGKEIKFLLHFVKESKQDESGMPNNRFLAERTGGTYSTLKVQPAELEDSGVYFCASSQDLYRGYEQYFGPGTRLTVT.

The V call is TRBV7-8, the J call TRBJ2-3; as DNA is missing, the TRBD2 call by TCRdb cannot be tested. The CDR3 runs 13 residues. CDR1 is SGHVS and CDR2 is FQNEAQ in the germline V gene. The CDR3 sequence: CASSPEAADTQYF.

This chain links TRBV11-2 with TRBJ2-2; TCRdb lists TRBD1, though no DNA is available to test this call. Germline lookup yields CDR1 SGHAT and CDR2 FQNNGV. The CDR3 runs to 16 residues. CDR3 residues: CASSPLWAREAGELFF.

The rearrangement joins TRBV7-3 to TRBJ2-1; the TRBD2 assignment by TCRdb is unverifiable without DNA. Germline lookup yields CDR1 SGHTA and CDR2 FQGTGA. The CDR3 is 17 amino acids. CDR3 in amino acids: CASSSTPKAGDTNEQFF.

This chain connects TRBV12-3 or TRBV12-4 to TRBJ2-2; TCRdb reports TRBD1, a call that lacks DNA to check it against. This CDR3 spans 15 amino acids. The CDR3 loop is CASSLGAEWAGELFF.

J is TRBJ1-2 and V is TRBV6-1; TCRdb's assignment of TRBD1 cannot be checked, as there is no DNA. The CDR3 sequence is 13 residues long. Germline values: CDR1 MNHNS, CDR2 SASEGT. Here the CDR3 reads CASMTGGLYGYTF.

CDR3: CASLLRGNTEAFF. The chain is built from TRBV18 and TRBJ1-1. Per germline, CDR1 KGHSH and CDR2 LQKENI. This CDR3 has 13 residues.

The J gene is TRBJ2-2, the V gene TRBV5-6; with no DNA, the TCRdb D assignment of TRBD1 cannot be verified. The CDR3 consists of 15 residues. The germline gives CDR1 SGHDT, CDR2 YYEEEE. The chain's CDR3 is CASRPDTLSTGELFF.

The chain employs TRBV27 and TRBJ2-7; TCRdb proposes TRBD2, but this gene call is untestable without DNA. Germline V CDR1 and CDR2: MNHEY, SMNVEV (reference sequence). The CDR3 is 15 amino acids. The CDR3 spells CASSLRALGAYEQYF.

The V and J genes are TRBV12-3 or TRBV12-4 and TRBJ2-1; checking the TCRdb D call of TRBD2 is not possible without DNA. CDR3 length equals 14 residues. CDR3 sequence: CASSLATIPRGQFF.

This chain joins TRBV27 and TRBJ2-1. The V gene's germline CDR1 is MNHEY and CDR2 SMNVEV (reference sequence). This CDR3 region has 16 residues. The CDR3 sequence is CASTPQTGGSYNEQFF.